These 32 T cell receptor beta chains share one sample of origin, sequenced in a study of OX40 agonist ivuxolimab in advanced cancers. Measured with immunoSEQ multiplex PCR; TCRdb has only the in-frame clones, and not every one. The profile shows 40,000 to 45,000 clones, around 80% of them singletons. Sequenced material: CD4+ or CD8+ T cells sorted from blood, taken in a trial of the OX40 agonist ivuxolimab. Receptors originate from an adult with an advanced solid tumor such as melanoma, head and neck, liver or kidney cancer.

This chain connects TRBV9 to TRBJ2-7; 13 bases are a match to TRBD2. The CDR3 is made up of 17 amino acids. CDR1 is SGDLS and CDR2 is YYNGEE in the germline V gene. V dropped 4 bases and J dropped 3; count of bases not matched to a gene: 10. The CDR3 nucleotides are TGTGCCAGCAGCCCGGGACTAGCGGGATTTCGGGGCTACGAGCAGTACTTC. Its protein product is CASSPGLAGFRGYEQYF. Full variable domain (rest looked up from reference TRBV9 and TRBJ2-7): DSGVTQTPKHLITATGQRVTLRCSPRSGDLSVYWYQQSLDQGLQFLIQYYNGEERAKGNILERFSAQQFPDLHSELNLSSLELGDSALYFCASSPGLAGFRGYEQYFGPGTRLTVT.

By frequency in the sample, this clone is medium-sized. The J gene is TRBJ1-5, the V gene TRBV19; no clear D gene. V was cut by 6 bases and J by 0 bases, with 9 bases left in between. This CDR3 comprises 14 residues. Germline V gene data show CDR1 as LNHDA and CDR2 as SQIVND (reference sequence). The CDR3 region has the DNA TGTGCCAGTAGCCTTATAGATAGCAATCAGCCCCAGCATTTT. Encoded protein: CASSLIDSNQPQHF.

The V gene is TRBV11-2, the J gene TRBJ2-4, with a possible D match to TRBD1 (6 bases). Germline V gene lookup returns CDR1 SGHAT and CDR2 FQNNGV. The V gene lost 5 bases and the J gene lost 5 bases, with 13 bases spanning the gap. This CDR3 region has 14 residues. The CDR3 sequence is CASSQGLFQNIQYF. The DNA for the CDR3 is TGTGCCAGCAGCCAGGGGCTTTTCCAAAACATTCAGTACTTC.

V is TRBV30 and J is TRBJ1-2; D is ambiguous. The length of the CDR3 is 15 residues. Deletions cut 1 base from V and 7 bases from J, with 19 bases between. Germline CDR1 reads GTSNPN; CDR2 reads SVGIG (reference sequence). The CDR3: CAWSALALSGSGYTF. The CDR3 nucleotides are TGTGCCTGGAGTGCACTGGCGCTCTCGGGGTCTGGCTACACCTTC.

The J gene is TRBJ2-1, the V gene TRBV25-1; the match to TRBD2 covers 8 bases. CDR3 size: 15 residues. Trimming at V came to 6 bases and at J to 6 bases, leaving 10 bases not matched to a gene. Germline loops: CDR1 MGHDK, CDR2 SYGVNS. Written as DNA, the CDR3 is TGTGCCAGCAGCGAACTACTAGCGGATTTCAATGAGCAGTTCTTC. Amino acids: CASSELLADFNEQFF. The variable domain in full, with the rest retrieved from reference TRBV25-1 and TRBJ2-1, is EADIYQTPRYLVIGTGKKITLECSQTMGHDKMYWYQQDPGMELHLIHYSYGVNSTEKGDLSSESTVSRIRTEHFPLTLESARPSHTSQYLCASSELLADFNEQFFGPGTRLTVL.

V is TRBV5-1 and J is TRBJ2-1; 10 nucleotides agree with TRBD2. CDR1 is SGHRS, CDR2 YFSETQ, per germline. This CDR3 region has 17 residues. The J segment lost 7 bases and the V segment lost 2 bases, leaving 12 bases of the junction unmatched. This CDR3 reads CASSFFASGRGRNEQFF. CDR3 DNA sequence: TGCGCCAGCAGCTTTTTTGCTAGCGGGAGAGGAAGGAATGAGCAGTTCTTC.

The genes are TRBV19 and TRBJ2-1, with TRBD1 identical over 7 bases. Looked up from germline, CDR1 is LNHDA and CDR2 is SQIVND (reference sequence). The CDR3 totals 14 residues. With 10 bases clipped from V and 7 bases from J, the junction kept 13 bases outside the gene matches. CDR3 residues: CAIGDRDVRNEQFF. The CDR3, as DNA: TGTGCCATAGGCGACAGGGACGTTCGAAATGAGCAGTTCTTC.

As to this clone: A much larger clonotype is one base distant, so this may be a read error. This chain connects TRBV28 to TRBJ1-2; D is undetermined. Germline lookup yields CDR1 MDHEN and CDR2 SYDVKM. V gave up 2 bases and J gave up 0 bases, with 7 bases separating them. The CDR3 runs to 14 residues. The CDR3 region has the DNA TGTGCCAGCAGTTTACTAGTATCTAACTATGGCTACACCTTC. This encodes CASSLLVSNYGYTF.

This rearrangement joins TRBV4-3 to TRBJ1-1; 9 bases are a match to TRBD1. Losses at the gene ends were 2 bases for V and 2 bases for J; bases not matched to a gene: 0. Germline loops: CDR1 LGHNA, CDR2 YSLEER. The CDR3 consists of 14 residues. CDR3 in DNA: TGCGCCAGCAGCCAAACAGGGGGCAACACTGAAGCTTTCTTT. Its translation: CASSQTGGNTEAFF.

The rearrangement uses TRBV7-2 and TRBJ1-6; D might be TRBD1 (6 bases). Trimming shortened V by 1 base and J by 5 bases, and 9 bases separated the two germline ends. Germline CDR1 is SGHTA and CDR2 is FQGNSA. The CDR3 loop spans 15 amino acids. CDR3 sequence: CASSLGQVNNSPLHF. For the CDR3, the DNA is TGTGCCAGCAGCTTAGGACAGGTGAATAATTCACCCCTCCACTTT.

This rearrangement joins TRBV11-1 to TRBJ1-1; TRBD1 matches 8 bases. The CDR3 loop spans 14 amino acids. Germline lookup yields CDR1 SGHAT and CDR2 FQDESV (reference sequence). The junction had 5 bases not matched to a gene; V was cut back by 4 bases and J by 4 bases. CDR3 region: CASSWRTGTTEAFF. CDR3 nucleotide sequence: TGTGCCAGCAGCTGGAGGACAGGGACCACTGAAGCTTTCTTT. The whole variable domain, remainder taken from reference TRBV11-1 and TRBJ1-1, is EAEVAQSPRYKITEKSQAVAFWCDPISGHATLYWYRQILGQGPELLVQFQDESVVDDSQLPKDRFSAERLKGVDSTLKIQPAELGDSAMYLCASSWRTGTTEAFFGQGTRLTVV.

The rearrangement uses TRBV28 and TRBJ1-3, with a weak D call TRBD1 (5 bases). The germline V gene encodes CDR1 MDHEN and CDR2 SYDVKM. The CDR3 covers 14 residues. Trimming removed 6 bases from V and 2 bases from J, with 11 bases in between. In DNA, the CDR3 is TGTGCCAGCAGATCCGGGACTGCTGGAAACACCATATATTTT. Encoded protein: CASRSGTAGNTIYF.

The sample holds one count of this clone. The chain recombines TRBV7-9 with TRBJ2-1, with 14 bases fitting TRBD2. CDR3 size: 16 residues. CDR1 is SEHNR and CDR2 is FQNEAQ in the germline V gene (reference sequence). With V trimmed by 5 bases and J by 9 bases, 9 bases remained unmatched. The CDR3 region has the DNA TGTGCCAGCAGCCCCGATCGACTAGCGGGAGGGTTTGAGCAGTTCTTC. This sequence encodes CASSPDRLAGGFEQFF. Supplemented by reference TRBV7-9 and TRBJ2-1, the full variable domain reads DTGVSQNPRHKITKRGQNVTFRCDPISEHNRLYWYRQTLGQGPEFLTYFQNEAQLEKSRLLSDRFSAERPKGSFSTLEIQRTEQGDSAMYLCASSPDRLAGGFEQFFGPGTRLTVL.

In DNA, the CDR3 is TGCGCCAGCGTCGGGACAGGGGTCTACTCTGGAAACACCATATATTTT. Encoded protein: CASVGTGVYSGNTIYF. The rearrangement uses TRBV10-1 and TRBJ1-3; 10 bases are shared with TRBD1. CDR3 size: 16 residues. The V segment lost 8 bases and the J segment 0 bases; nucleotides outside the gene matches: 7. Germline lookup yields CDR1 WNHNN and CDR2 SYGVQD (reference sequence).

V is TRBV30 and J is TRBJ2-3; 9 bases map to TRBD2. The CDR3 has 14 residues. Germline loops: CDR1 GTSNPN, CDR2 SVGIG (reference sequence). Losses at the gene ends were 5 bases for V and 4 bases for J; bases not matched to a gene: 7. The DNA of the CDR3 is TGTGCCTGGTTCGGGACTAGCAGATCAGATACGCAGTATTTT. Its protein product is CAWFGTSRSDTQYF.

V is TRBV11-3 and J is TRBJ2-5, with D hard to call. CDR3 length: 13 residues. Germline-derived CDR1 and CDR2 are SGHNT and YENEEA. Deletions cut 1 base from V and 5 bases from J, with 8 bases between. CDR3 protein: CASSLAPPETQYF. The CDR3 DNA is TGTGCCAGCAGCTTAGCGCCACCTGAGACCCAGTACTTC.

This clone has a single count. This sequence joins TRBV6-1 and TRBJ1-5; D is possibly TRBD1 (6 bases). Germline loops: CDR1 MNHNS, CDR2 SASEGT. The CDR3 covers 15 residues. V lost 5 bases, J lost 2 bases, and 13 bases lay in between. The CDR3 region is CASSHGGQGNQPQHF. CDR3 bases: TGTGCCAGCAGTCACGGGGGGCAAGGCAATCAGCCCCAGCATTTT.

The count of this clone is one. The CDR3 reads CASSLLTGGRDEQYF. The CDR3 region has the DNA TGTGCCAGCAGTTTATTGACAGGGGGCAGGGACGAGCAGTACTTC. The V call is TRBV28, the J call TRBJ2-7; 10 positions match TRBD1. The CDR3 runs to 15 residues. Trimming cost V 1 base and J 5 bases; bases outside gene matches: 5. The V gene's germline CDR1 is MDHEN and CDR2 SYDVKM.

The rearrangement links TRBV5-1 to TRBJ2-7; 7 nucleotides agree with TRBD1. Unmatched junction bases numbered 14, after V lost 2 bases and J lost 0 bases. This CDR3 comprises 18 residues. The germline CDR1 and CDR2 sequences are SGHRS and YFSETQ. CDR3 sequence: CASSFRDSRPGFSYEQYF. The CDR3 bases are TGCGCCAGCAGCTTCCGGGACAGCCGGCCGGGGTTCTCCTACGAGCAGTACTTC.

This clone was found once. V usage is TRBV10-3 and J usage is TRBJ2-1, with D uncertain. The CDR3 is 12 amino acids. Germline CDR1 reads ENHRY; CDR2 reads SYGVKD. Deletions cut 0 bases from V and 3 bases from J, with 0 bases between. This CDR3 is CAISESYNEQFF. CDR3 coding DNA: TGTGCCATCAGTGAGTCCTACAATGAGCAGTTCTTC.

The chain joins TRBV18 to TRBJ1-4; D gene ambiguous. The ends were cut back, 2 bases at V and 5 bases at J, with 12 bases in the middle. The length of the CDR3 is 15 residues. CDR1 and CDR2 from the germline V gene are KGHSH and LQKENI. The CDR3 DNA is TGTGCCAGCTCACCAAATATTGGAACAAATGAAAAACTGTTTTTT. Amino acid sequence: CASSPNIGTNEKLFF.

J is TRBJ1-2 and V is TRBV11-1, with unresolved D. Germline-derived CDR1 and CDR2 are SGHAT and FQDESV (reference sequence). This CDR3 is 13 amino acids long. V lost 4 bases and J 2 bases, leaving 8 bases between the germline ends. Here the CDR3 reads CASSSDWNYGYTF. The CDR3 coding sequence is TGTGCCAGCAGCTCGGACTGGAACTATGGCTACACCTTC.

V and J are TRBV20-1 and TRBJ1-4; D is undetermined. Trimming took 5 bases from V and 5 from J, leaving 3 bases between them. The length of the CDR3 is 10 residues. The germline V gene has CDR1 DFQATT and CDR2 SNEGSKA (reference sequence). Written as DNA, the CDR3 is TGCAGTGCTTCAAATGAAAAACTGTTTTTT. Its translation is CSASNEKLFF.

This clone appeared once. The chain recombines TRBV30 with TRBJ2-3; D perhaps matches TRBD1 (5 bases). With 4 bases removed from V and 0 bases from J, the gap between germline ends came to 8 bases. The germline CDR1 and CDR2 sequences are GTSNPN and SVGIG (reference sequence). The CDR3 is made up of 13 amino acids. CDR3 nucleotides: TGTGCCTGGACTAAGGGGAGCACAGATACGCAGTATTTT. This encodes CAWTKGSTDTQYF.

The chain recombines TRBV6-5 with TRBJ1-4; no clear D gene. CDR3 length: 12 amino acids. V lost 2 bases to trimming and J lost 8 bases, with 6 bases between them. Germline loops: CDR1 MNHEY, CDR2 SVGAGI. CDR3 protein: CASSYPSEKLFF. CDR3 bases: TGTGCCAGCAGTTACCCCTCGGAAAAACTGTTTTTT.

V usage is TRBV19 and J usage is TRBJ1-2; D may be TRBD1 (5 bases). This CDR3 is built from 14 residues. V lost 8 bases to trimming and J lost 8 bases, with 21 bases between them. CDR1 is LNHDA and CDR2 is SQIVND in the germline V gene (reference sequence). CDR3 sequence: CASLPGGGAAGYTF. In DNA, the CDR3 is TGTGCCAGTCTCCCTGGGGGAGGGGCGGCCGGCTACACCTTC.

The sample holds a few counts of this clone. V usage is TRBV6-1 and J usage is TRBJ2-7; D unclear. The CDR3 spans 12 residues. V lost 2 bases and J lost 4, with 6 bases in between. CDR1 and CDR2 (germline): MNHNS, SASEGT. Here the CDR3 DNA reads TGTGCCAGCAGTGAAACAATGTACGAGCAGTACTTC. It specifies CASSETMYEQYF.

This clone turned up a few times. V gene TRBV7-9 combines with J gene TRBJ2-7; D may correspond to TRBD1 or TRBD2 (5 bases each). The V end was cut by 5 bases, the J end by 4 bases, with 9 bases between. The length of the CDR3 is 12 residues. Germline V gene sequence: CDR1 SEHNR, CDR2 FQNEAQ (reference sequence). This CDR3 reads CASSQGEYEQYF. CDR3 nucleotide sequence: TGTGCCAGCAGCCAAGGGGAGTACGAGCAGTACTTC.

This rearrangement joins TRBV19 to TRBJ1-6; no clear D gene. Germline V lookup: CDR1 LNHDA, CDR2 SQIVND (reference sequence). V lost 0 bases and J 6 bases, leaving 9 bases between the germline ends. CDR3 length equals 15 residues. This CDR3 is CASSIEASRNSPLHF. The DNA of the CDR3 is TGTGCCAGTAGTATAGAAGCGTCTCGTAATTCACCCCTCCACTTT.

In its sample, this clone was seen once. J is TRBJ2-4 and V is TRBV27; D call uncertain. The CDR3 totals 15 residues. The germline gives CDR1 MNHEY, CDR2 SMNVEV (reference sequence). The germline V and J ends were trimmed by 2 bases and 4 bases, with 12 bases remaining between them. DNA for the CDR3: TGTGCCAGCAGTTTAAGACTGGCCCAAAAAAACATTCAGTACTTC. This sequence encodes CASSLRLAQKNIQYF.

V is TRBV18 and J is TRBJ2-7, with D possibly being TRBD1 (5 bases). The CDR3 loop spans 14 amino acids. Trimming pared 3 bases from V and 3 bases from J, leaving 12 bases between. Germline CDR1 reads KGHSH; CDR2 reads LQKENI. CDR3 DNA sequence: TGTGCCAGCTCACCCGAATGGGGCAGCTACGAGCAGTACTTC. Its protein is CASSPEWGSYEQYF.

The DNA of the CDR3 is TGTGCCAGCAACAGGGGGCTGGGCCAAGAGACCCAGTACTTC. This codes for CASNRGLGQETQYF. The chain employs TRBV6-1 and TRBJ2-5; 9 nucleotides match TRBD1. The CDR3 length is 14 residues. CDR1 and CDR2 from the germline V gene are MNHNS and SASEGT. The V segment lost 7 bases and the J segment 1 base; nucleotides outside the gene matches: 4.